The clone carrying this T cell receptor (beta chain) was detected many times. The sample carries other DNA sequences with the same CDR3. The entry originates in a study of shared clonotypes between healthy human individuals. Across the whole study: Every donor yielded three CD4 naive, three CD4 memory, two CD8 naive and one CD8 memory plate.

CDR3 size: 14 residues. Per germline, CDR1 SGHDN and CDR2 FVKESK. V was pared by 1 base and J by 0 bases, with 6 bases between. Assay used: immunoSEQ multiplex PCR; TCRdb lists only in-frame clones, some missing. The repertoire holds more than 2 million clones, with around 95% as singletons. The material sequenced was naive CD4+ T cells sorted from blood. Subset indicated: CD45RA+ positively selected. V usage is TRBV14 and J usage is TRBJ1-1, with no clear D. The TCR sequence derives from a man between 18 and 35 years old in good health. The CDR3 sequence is CASSQGPVNTEAFF. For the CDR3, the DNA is TGTGCCAGCAGCCAAGGTCCGGTGAACACTGAAGCTTTCTTT. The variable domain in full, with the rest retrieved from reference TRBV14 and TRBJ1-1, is EAGVTQFPSHSVIEKGQTVTLRCDPISGHDNLYWYRRVMGKEIKFLLHFVKESKQDESGMPNNRFLAERTGGTYSTLKVQPAELEDSGVYFCASSQGPVNTEAFFGQGTRLTVV.